A single sample is the source of the 15 T cell receptor beta chains below, sequenced in a study of CD8 T cells in ankylosing spondylitis. TCRdb re-analysed the 5' RACE reads in MiXCR, keeping a single row per CDR3 protein. The sample contains just under 350,000 distinct CDR3 sequences, roughly 14% of which appear only once. Sequencing was done on a sample of blood, either unsorted or a sorted T cell fraction (not recorded which). These receptors all come from a male donor with ankylosing spondylitis or in good health (not recorded which).

In this sample, this clonotype turned up many times. CDR3 coding DNA: TGCGCCAGCAGCTGGGACAGGGCCTCTGGAAACACCATATATTTT. Protein: CASSWDRASGNTIYF. The gene calls are TRBV5-1 and TRBJ1-3; TRBD1 agrees at 9 bases. The V segment lost 3 bases and the J segment 0 bases; nucleotides outside the gene matches: 1. The V gene's germline CDR1 is SGHRS and CDR2 YFSETQ. The CDR3 is made up of 15 amino acids.

The CDR3 loop reads CASSSTGDRGNTIYF. The CDR3 nucleotides are TGTGCCAGCAGCTCCACAGGGGATCGAGGAAACACCATATATTTT. The chain links TRBV7-6 to TRBJ1-3; 7 bases map to TRBD1. Looked up from germline, CDR1 is SGHVS and CDR2 is FNYEAQ. CDR3 size: 15 residues. V lost 4 bases and J lost 4; bases outside the gene matches: 7.

This clonotype came up many times. V and J are TRBV7-2 and TRBJ2-3; 13 nucleotides line up with TRBD2. Germline values: CDR1 SGHTA, CDR2 FQGNSA. The ends lost 8 bases at V and 3 bases at J; junction bases unmatched: 2. This CDR3 is built from 14 residues. CDR3 sequence (DNA): TGTGCCAGCGGACTAGCGGGAGTTACAGATACGCAGTATTTT. Translating gives CASGLAGVTDTQYF.

V and J are TRBV3-1 and TRBJ1-1; 7 nucleotides agree with TRBD1. Germline CDR1 reads LGHDT; CDR2 reads YNNKEL (reference sequence). The V and J ends lost 4 bases and 0 bases, in that order; junction bases with no gene match: 5. The CDR3 extends over 15 amino acids. CDR3 residues: CASSRPGQLNTEAFF. In DNA, the CDR3 is TGTGCCAGCAGCCGACCGGGACAGCTGAACACTGAAGCTTTCTTT.

This clonotype occurred many times. The chain has TRBV2 and TRBJ2-2; D is uncertain. Germline values: CDR1 SNHLY, CDR2 FYNNEI. The CDR3 extends over 11 amino acids. V shed 7 bases and J shed 1 base, with 1 base lying between them. The CDR3 DNA is TGTGCCAGCAAGAACACCGGGGAGCTGTTTTTT. Protein product: CASKNTGELFF.

In its sample, this clonotype was seen a few times. V and J are TRBV4-2 and TRBJ1-5; D gene uncertain. Deletions cut 0 bases from V and 2 bases from J, with 11 bases between. The CDR3 is 16 amino acids. Per germline, CDR1 LGHNA and CDR2 YNFKEQ. CDR3 loop: CASSQDPLRGNQPQHF. In DNA form, the CDR3 reads TGTGCCAGCAGCCAAGACCCTTTAAGGGGCAATCAGCCCCAGCATTTT.

This clonotype was observed a few times. This chain links TRBV20-1 with TRBJ2-7, with D perhaps matching TRBD2 (5 bases). Trimming removed 3 bases at V and 1 base at J, with 10 bases between. Germline assignment: CDR1 DFQATT and CDR2 SNEGSKA (reference sequence). This CDR3 contains 13 residues. CDR3 bases: TGCAGTGCTAGGTCCCCGGGGTCCTACGAGCAGTACTTC. Encoded protein: CSARSPGSYEQYF.

The V and J genes are TRBV30 and TRBJ2-1; 8 bases are shared with TRBD2. Germline trimming cut 5 bases from V and 9 bases from J; bases unmatched to any gene: 3. Germline CDR1 is GTSNPN and CDR2 is SVGIG (reference sequence). This CDR3 contains 11 residues. The CDR3 DNA is TGTGCCTGGCTAGCGGGCGTTGAGCAGTTCTTC. It is translated as CAWLAGVEQFF.

This clonotype was observed a handful of times. The chain recombines TRBV5-1 with TRBJ2-5, with TRBD2 matching over 9 bases. The junction had 7 bases not matched to a gene; V was cut back by 0 bases and J by 1 base. From germline, CDR1 is SGHRS and CDR2 YFSETQ. The CDR3 length is 17 residues. The CDR3 is CASSLARNSGGQETQYF. In nucleotides, the CDR3 is TGCGCCAGCAGCTTGGCCCGGAATAGCGGGGGCCAAGAGACCCAGTACTTC.

There are many counts of this clonotype. The V call is TRBV9, the J call TRBJ2-6; D is unclear. The CDR3 has 15 amino acids. The ends were cut back, 7 bases at V and 1 base at J, with 12 bases in the middle. The germline gives CDR1 SGDLS, CDR2 YYNGEE. The CDR3 protein is CASRQALSGANVLTF. DNA of the CDR3: TGTGCCAGCCGCCAGGCCTTATCTGGGGCCAACGTCCTGACTTTC.

This clonotype was seen ten or more times. This sequence joins TRBV12-3 or TRBV12-4 and TRBJ1-5; 10 bases are a match to TRBD1. This CDR3 is built from 15 residues. The V gene end was trimmed by 6 bases and the J gene end by 0 bases; junction bases not matched to a gene: 2. CDR3 DNA: TGTGCCAGCAGCCGGGACAGGGGTAGCAATCAGCCCCAGCATTTT. It yields the protein CASSRDRGSNQPQHF.

There are many counts of this clonotype. The chain carries TRBV20-1 and TRBJ1-5; no clear D gene. The CDR3 has 13 residues. V was shortened by 3 bases and J by 1 base, with 7 bases between the two germline ends. Germline-derived CDR1 and CDR2 are DFQATT and SNEGSKA (reference sequence). The CDR3 DNA sequence: TGCAGTGCTAGCGGCAGAAGCAATCAGCCCCAGCATTTT. Protein sequence: CSASGRSNQPQHF.

In this sample, this clonotype turned up once. This rearrangement joins TRBV3-1 to TRBJ2-7; 8 nucleotides agree with TRBD2. CDR1 and CDR2 from the germline V gene are LGHDT and YNNKEL (reference sequence). The V segment lost 4 bases and the J segment 6 bases; nucleotides outside the gene matches: 5. CDR3 length: 13 amino acids. This chain's CDR3 is CASSLRAGGEQYF. CDR3 coding DNA: TGTGCCAGCAGCCTTCGGGCGGGGGGCGAGCAGTACTTC.

V is TRBV5-1 and J is TRBJ1-1; D is unclear. Germline CDR1 SGHRS, CDR2 YFSETQ. V was cut by 0 bases and J by 1 base, with 16 bases left in between. The CDR3 extends over 17 amino acids. The CDR3 protein is CASSLGERAGANTEAFF. DNA for the CDR3: TGCGCCAGCAGCTTGGGGGAGAGGGCAGGAGCGAACACTGAAGCTTTCTTT.

This clonotype has ten or more counts. The V gene is TRBV28, the J gene TRBJ2-1, with 10 bases identical to TRBD2. Trimming took 5 bases from V and 8 from J; bases not matched to a gene: 12. This CDR3 region has 16 residues. Germline values: CDR1 MDHEN, CDR2 SYDVKM. The CDR3 is CASSIVLAGAGDEQFF. In nucleotides, the CDR3 is TGTGCCAGCAGTATCGTCCTAGCGGGAGCAGGAGATGAGCAGTTCTTC.